This T cell receptor beta chain appears in the sequencing data of a study of regulatory T cells in long-lasting Graves disease. Sample time point: persistent/refractory GD, antithyroid drugs over 5 years with positive TRAb. PBMCs were the source of the RNA used for TCR sequencing. Patients with Graves' disease were diagnosed by American Thyroid Association guidelines. In its sample, this clonotype was seen many times. The CDR3 sequence is 14 residues long. The germline V and J ends were trimmed by 6 bases and 4 bases, with 16 bases remaining between them. Germline V gene lookup returns CDR1 DFQATT and CDR2 SNEGSKA (reference sequence). Investigators prepared the TCR beta libraries by applying iRepertoire HTBI primers and Arm-PCR of CDR3 regions. TCRdb reprocessed the multiplex PCR reads with MiXCR, giving one entry per CDR3 protein. The sample records 300,000 to 350,000 distinct CDR3 sequences, around 20% being singletons.

Here the sequenced sample was peripheral blood mononuclear cells (PBMCs), taken when the disease was refractory, from a patient treated with antithyroid drugs. The sequence came from a female donor with Graves disease. The rearrangement uses TRBV20-1 and TRBJ2-1; a possible D gene is TRBD2 (6 bases). The chain's CDR3 is CSAGRDLGYNEQFF. CDR3 DNA: TGCAGTGCAGGCCGGGACTTGGGATACAATGAGCAGTTCTTC.